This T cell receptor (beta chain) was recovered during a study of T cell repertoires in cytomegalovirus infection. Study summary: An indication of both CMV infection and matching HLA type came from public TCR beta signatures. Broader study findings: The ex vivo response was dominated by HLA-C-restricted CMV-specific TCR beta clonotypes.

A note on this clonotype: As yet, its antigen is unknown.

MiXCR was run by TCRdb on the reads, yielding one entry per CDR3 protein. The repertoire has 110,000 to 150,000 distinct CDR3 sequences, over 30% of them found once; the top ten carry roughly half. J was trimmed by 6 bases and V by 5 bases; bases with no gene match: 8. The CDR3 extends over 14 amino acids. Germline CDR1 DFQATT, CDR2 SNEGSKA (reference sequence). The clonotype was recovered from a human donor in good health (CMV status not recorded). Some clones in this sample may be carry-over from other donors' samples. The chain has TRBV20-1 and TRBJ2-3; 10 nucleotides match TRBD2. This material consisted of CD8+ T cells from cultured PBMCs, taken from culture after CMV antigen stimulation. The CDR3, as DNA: TGCAGTGCTCCGATAGCGGGGGGATCCGATACGCAGTATTTT. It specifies CSAPIAGGSDTQYF.